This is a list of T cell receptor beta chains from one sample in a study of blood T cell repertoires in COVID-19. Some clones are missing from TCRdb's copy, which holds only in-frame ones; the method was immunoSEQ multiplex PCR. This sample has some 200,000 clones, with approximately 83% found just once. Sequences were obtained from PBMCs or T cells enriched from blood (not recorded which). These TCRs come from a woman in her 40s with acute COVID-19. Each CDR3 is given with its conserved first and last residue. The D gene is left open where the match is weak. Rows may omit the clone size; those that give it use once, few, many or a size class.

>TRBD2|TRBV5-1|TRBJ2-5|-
CASRSNLAGGGETQYF
TGCGCCAGCAGATCTAACCTAGCGGGAGGCGGGGAGACCCAGTACTTC
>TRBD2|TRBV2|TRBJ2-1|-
CASIVSGVNNEQFF
TGTGCCAGCATAGTAAGCGGGGTAAACAATGAGCAGTTCTTC
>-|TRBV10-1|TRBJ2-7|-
CASSLQGPPYEQYF
TGCGCCAGCAGTTTACAGGGTCCACCCTACGAGCAGTACTTC
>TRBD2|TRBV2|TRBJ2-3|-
CASTSWSGGANTQYF
TGTGCCAGCACCTCCTGGAGCGGGGGGGCGAACACGCAGTATTTT
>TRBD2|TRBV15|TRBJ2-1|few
CATSSSLARSYNEQFF
TGTGCCACCAGCAGCTCACTAGCGAGGTCCTACAATGAGCAGTTCTTC
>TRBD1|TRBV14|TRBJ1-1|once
CASSQYRGATEAFF
TGTGCCAGCAGCCAGTACAGGGGGGCAACTGAAGCTTTCTTT
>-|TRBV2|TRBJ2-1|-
CASIRDYNEQFF
TGTGCCAGCATACGGGACTACAATGAGCAGTTCTTC
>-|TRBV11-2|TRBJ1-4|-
CATADTPNEKLFF
TGTGCCACCGCGGACACCCCTAATGAAAAACTGTTTTTT
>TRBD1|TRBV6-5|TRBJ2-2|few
CASRPGQGETGELFF
TGTGCCAGCCGCCCCGGACAGGGAGAAACCGGGGAGCTGTTTTTT
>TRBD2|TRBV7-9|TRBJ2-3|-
CASRPYRAAGREDTQYF
TGTGCCAGCAGGCCCTATCGCGCGGCAGGGAGGGAAGATACGCAGTATTTT
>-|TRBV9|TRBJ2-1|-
CASSPGTLAYNEQFF
TGTGCCAGCAGCCCTGGGACTCTAGCCTACAATGAGCAGTTCTTC
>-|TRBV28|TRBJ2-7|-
CASSFQGPYEQYF
TGTGCCAGCAGTTTCCAGGGCCCCTACGAGCAGTACTTC
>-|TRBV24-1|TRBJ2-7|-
CATSDPRTPPGEQYF
TGTGCCACCAGTGACCCAAGGACACCCCCTGGCGAGCAGTACTTC
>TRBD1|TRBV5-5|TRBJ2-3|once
CASIPTGSTDTQYF
TGTGCCAGCATCCCGACAGGGAGCACAGATACGCAGTATTTT
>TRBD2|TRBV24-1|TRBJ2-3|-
CATSDRLAGEDTQYF
TGTGCCACCAGTGATCGACTAGCGGGAGAAGATACGCAGTATTTT
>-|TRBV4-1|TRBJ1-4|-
CASSQVGVSNEKLFF
TGCGCCAGCAGCCAAGTCGGGGTTTCTAATGAAAAACTGTTTTTT
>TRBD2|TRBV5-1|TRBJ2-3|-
CASRGNSGRAETDTQYF
TGCGCCAGCAGGGGGAATAGCGGGAGGGCCGAGACAGATACGCAGTATTTT
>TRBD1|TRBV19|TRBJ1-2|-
CASSSTQGASYGYTF
TGTGCCAGTAGTTCAACTCAGGGGGCCTCCTATGGCTACACCTTC
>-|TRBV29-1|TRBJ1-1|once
CSAQNTEAFF
TGCAGCGCCCAGAACACTGAAGCTTTCTTT
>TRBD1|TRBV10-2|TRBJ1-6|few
CASSEQGYNSPLHF
TGCGCCAGCAGTGAACAGGGGTATAATTCACCCCTCCACTTT
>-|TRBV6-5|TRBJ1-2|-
CASSPEPDYGYTF
TGTGCCAGCAGTCCCGAGCCTGACTATGGCTACACCTTC
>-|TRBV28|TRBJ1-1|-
CASSFFGLEAFF
TGTGCCAGCAGTTTCTTTGGGCTTGAAGCTTTCTTT
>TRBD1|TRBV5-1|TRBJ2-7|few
CASSSRGSDYEQYF
TGCGCCAGCAGCTCCAGGGGGTCGGATTACGAGCAGTACTTC
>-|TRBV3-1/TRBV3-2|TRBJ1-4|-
CASSARGGEKLFF
TGTGCCAGCAGCGCTCGAGGTGGCGAAAAACTGTTTTTT
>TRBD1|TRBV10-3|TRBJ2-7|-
CAISVGQAYEQYF
TGTGCCATCAGTGTGGGACAGGCCTACGAGCAGTACTTC
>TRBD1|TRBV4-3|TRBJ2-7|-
CASSPDRGLNEQYF
TGCGCCAGCAGCCCGGACAGGGGGCTGAACGAGCAGTACTTC
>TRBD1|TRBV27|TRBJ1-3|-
CASSFRGLGNTIYF
TGTGCCAGCAGTTTCAGGGGGCTCGGAAACACCATATATTTT
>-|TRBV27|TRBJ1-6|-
CASSFHQMNSPLHF
TGTGCCAGCAGTTTCCATCAGATGAATTCACCCCTCCACTTT
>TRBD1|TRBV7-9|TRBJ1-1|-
CASSEGQGEAFF
TGTGCCAGCAGCGAAGGACAGGGTGAAGCTTTCTTT
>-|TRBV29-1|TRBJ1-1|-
CSVESGIDTEAFF
TGCAGCGTTGAATCGGGTATAGACACTGAAGCTTTCTTT
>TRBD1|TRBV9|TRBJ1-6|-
CASSAPTGIGSPLHF
TGTGCCAGCAGCGCGCCGACAGGGATCGGGTCACCCCTCCACTTT
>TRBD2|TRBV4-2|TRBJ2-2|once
CASSQDSREGRTGELFF
TGTGCCAGCAGCCAAGATTCGCGGGAGGGCCGAACCGGGGAGCTGTTTTTT
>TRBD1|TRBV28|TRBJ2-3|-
CASNPRGSPTDTQYF
TGTGCCAGCAATCCCAGGGGGTCCCCCACAGATACGCAGTATTTT
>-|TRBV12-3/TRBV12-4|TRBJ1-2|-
CASSSGGEGYTF
TGTGCCAGCAGTTCGGGAGGGGAAGGCTACACCTTC
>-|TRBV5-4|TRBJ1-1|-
CASSFQQGAEAFF
TGTGCCAGCAGCTTCCAACAGGGTGCTGAAGCTTTCTTT
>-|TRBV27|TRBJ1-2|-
CASRGTYHYGYTF
TGTGCCAGCAGAGGGACATACCACTATGGCTACACCTTC
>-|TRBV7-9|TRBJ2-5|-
CASSLAVGGVETQYF
TGTGCCAGCAGCTTAGCGGTTGGAGGAGTCGAGACCCAGTACTTC
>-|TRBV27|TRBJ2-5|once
CASSRKFHTDAQETQYF
TGTGCCAGCAGCCGTAAATTTCACACAGACGCTCAAGAGACCCAGTACTTC
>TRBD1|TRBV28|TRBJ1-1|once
CASSPRTGKAFF
TGTGCCAGCAGTCCCCGGACAGGGAAAGCTTTCTTT
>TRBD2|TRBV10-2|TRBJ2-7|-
CASSESQRGGGDEQYF
TGCGCCAGCAGTGAGTCGCAGCGGGGGGGCGGGGACGAGCAGTACTTC
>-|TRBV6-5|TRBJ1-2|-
CAGRPAGNNYGYTF
TGTGCCGGACGTCCGGCCGGGAACAACTATGGCTACACCTTC
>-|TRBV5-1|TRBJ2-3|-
CASSRQGPTTDTQYF
TGCGCCAGCAGCCGGCAGGGGCCTACTACAGATACGCAGTATTTT
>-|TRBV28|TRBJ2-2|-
CASSPGTPNTGELFF
TGTGCCAGCAGTCCGGGGACACCGAACACCGGGGAGCTGTTTTTT
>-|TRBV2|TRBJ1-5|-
CASAPPVVGVGGNQPQHF
TGTGCCAGTGCCCCCCCAGTAGTGGGGGTAGGGGGTAATCAGCCCCAGCATTTT
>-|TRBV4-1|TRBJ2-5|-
CASSHGGTVAETQYF
TGCGCCAGCAGCCACGGCGGCACCGTGGCAGAGACCCAGTACTTC
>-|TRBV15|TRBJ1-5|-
CATSRDKGFNQPQHF
TGTGCCACCAGCAGAGACAAGGGGTTCAACCAGCCCCAGCATTTT
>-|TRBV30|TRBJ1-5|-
CAWSVGAGFGQPQHF
TGTGCCTGGAGTGTAGGGGCAGGGTTCGGTCAGCCCCAGCATTTT
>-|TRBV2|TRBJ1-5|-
CASTAGGGQPQHF
TGTGCCAGCACCGCCGGGGGAGGTCAGCCCCAGCATTTT
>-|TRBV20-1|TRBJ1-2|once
CSASQVQGKDYGYTF
TGCAGTGCTAGTCAGGTCCAGGGTAAAGACTATGGCTACACCTTC
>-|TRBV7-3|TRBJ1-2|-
CASSSGTGSGYTF
TGTGCCAGCAGCTCCGGAACAGGGTCAGGCTACACCTTC
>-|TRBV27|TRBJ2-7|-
CASKEGSTGYEQYF
TGTGCCAGCAAAGAGGGCAGTACGGGATACGAGCAGTACTTC
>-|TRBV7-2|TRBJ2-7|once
CASTPRGASYEQYF
TGTGCCAGCACCCCCCGGGGGGCCTCCTACGAGCAGTACTTC
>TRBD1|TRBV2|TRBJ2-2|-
CASSIDRESANTGELFF
TGTGCCAGCAGCATCGACAGGGAGTCCGCGAACACCGGGGAGCTGTTTTTT
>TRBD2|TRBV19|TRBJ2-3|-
CASTRTSGGATDTQYF
TGTGCCAGCACCCGGACTAGCGGGGGGGCGACAGATACGCAGTATTTT
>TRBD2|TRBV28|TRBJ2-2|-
CASSSGGLAGESGELFF
TGTGCCAGCAGTTCCGGGGGACTAGCGGGAGAAAGCGGGGAGCTGTTTTTT